A single T cell receptor beta chain is shown here with its context. No antigen is known for it. Then a second PCR, running about 6 to 11 cycles, was carried out with a sample-barcoded 5' primer and a J-beta primer mix. TCRdb passed the 5' RACE reads through MiXCR, listing each CDR3 protein once. The repertoire holds some 1.5 million distinct CDR3 sequences, with 28% as singletons. A minimum of 7 million PBMCs was isolated per sample. The germline gives CDR1 SGHAT, CDR2 FQNNGV. The CDR3 length is 13 residues. V lost 8 bases and J 2 bases, leaving 11 bases between the germline ends. The data are from a study of blood T cells in healthy people across ages. Study in general: For every two T cells, template switching captured about one barcoded beta molecule.

Study outcomes and limitations: With donor CMV status unknown, expanded clonotype changes were possibly confounded. The long-lived group displayed more naive CD4+ cells, plus higher diversity, than the aged donors did.

The TCR comes from a woman aged 25 to 39 in good health. The chain has TRBV11-2 and TRBJ2-3; possible D gene TRBD2, 6 bases. The sample comprised blood. The CDR3 nucleotides read TGTGCCAGCGCCTGGGGGGACACAGATACGCAGTATTTT. Its protein is CASAWGDTDTQYF.